These 22 T cell receptor beta chains were all obtained from the same sample, sequenced in a study of spatial heterogeneity in lung cancer. Study results and limitations: Tracking of tumor mutation counts was seen in expanded intratumoral alpha and beta TCR counts.

No cognate antigen is known for these TCRs. TCRdb used MiXCR to reprocess the 5' RACE reads, holding one entry per CDR3 protein. Of about 27,000 distinct CDR3 sequences listed, more than 5.5% are singletons. Time point meaning: sample taken at primary tumor resection. The sequences come from lung tumor tissue, collected at surgery. These receptors originate from a male donor with early-stage non-small cell lung cancer.

This clonotype was counted ten times or more. The chain has TRBV6-5 and TRBJ1-4, with TRBD1 matching 8 bases. Germline V gene sequence: CDR1 MNHEY, CDR2 SVGAGI. Unmatched junction bases numbered 5, after V lost 6 bases and J lost 5 bases. This CDR3 comprises 14 residues. Here the CDR3 DNA reads TGTGCCAGCAGGTTGACAGGGGCGAATGAAAAACTGTTTTTT. Translating gives CASRLTGANEKLFF.

The chain carries TRBV28 and TRBJ1-6; 11 positions match TRBD1. CDR1 and CDR2 from the germline V gene are MDHEN and SYDVKM. Unmatched junction bases numbered 3, after V lost 5 bases and J lost 0 bases. The CDR3 covers 17 residues. This CDR3 reads CASSGTGGTSYNSPLHF. Here the CDR3 DNA reads TGTGCCAGCAGTGGGACAGGGGGGACCTCCTATAATTCACCCCTCCACTTT.

In its sample, this clonotype is medium-sized (0.01 to 0.1%). The gene calls are TRBV7-2 and TRBJ1-6; TRBD1 might be the D (5 bases). Germline V CDR1 and CDR2: SGHTA, FQGNSA. Trimming pared 8 bases from V and 7 bases from J, leaving 15 bases between. The CDR3 length is 14 residues. In DNA, the CDR3 is TGTGCCAGCCAAGGGGTGATACGGAATTCACCCCTCCACTTT. This codes for CASQGVIRNSPLHF.

This chain uses TRBV12-3 or TRBV12-4 with TRBJ2-1; TRBD1 aligns across 10 bases. Unmatched junction bases numbered 8, after V lost 6 bases and J lost 0 bases. The CDR3 consists of 17 residues. The CDR3 DNA reads TGTGCCAGCAGGCCCCCGGGACAGGGGTTCTCCTACAATGAGCAGTTCTTC. As protein: CASRPPGQGFSYNEQFF.

This clonotype has ten or more counts. The chain links TRBV10-3 to TRBJ2-5, with a weak D call TRBD2 (6 bases). The ends were cut back, 4 bases at V and 5 bases at J, with 17 bases in the middle. The CDR3 covers 15 residues. Germline V lookup: CDR1 ENHRY, CDR2 SYGVKD. The CDR3 sequence is CAISGGASGRETQYF. As DNA, the CDR3 is TGTGCCATCAGTGGTGGGGCTTCAGGGAGGGAGACCCAGTACTTC.

This clonotype was seen a few times. The chain is built from TRBV5-6 and TRBJ2-5; the match to TRBD2 covers 8 bases. The CDR3 is 14 amino acids. With V trimmed by 5 bases and J by 4 bases, 7 bases remained unmatched. Germline-derived CDR1 and CDR2 are SGHDT and YYEEEE. The CDR3 region is CASRVVGRAETQYF. The CDR3 DNA is TGTGCCAGCAGGGTCGTCGGGAGGGCAGAGACCCAGTACTTC.

The chain uses TRBV20-1 and TRBJ2-2; the D is unclear. This CDR3 has 14 amino acids. Trimming took 6 bases from V and 3 from J, leaving 14 bases between them. Germline CDR1 and CDR2: DFQATT and SNEGSKA (reference sequence). The CDR3 reads CSAQGRRDTGELFF. In DNA, the CDR3 is TGCAGTGCCCAAGGGCGCCGGGACACCGGGGAGCTGTTTTTT.

This clonotype has at least ten counts. J is TRBJ2-1 and V is TRBV4-3; TRBD1 aligns across 9 bases. Per the germline V gene, CDR1 is LGHNA and CDR2 is YSLEER. The CDR3 totals 15 residues. The V and J ends lost 3 bases and 9 bases, in that order; junction bases with no gene match: 9. The CDR3 region has the DNA TGCGCCAGCAGCCAGCCTGACAGGGGGATGGGTGAGCAGTTCTTC. Translated: CASSQPDRGMGEQFF.

This clonotype has a handful of counts. J is TRBJ2-3 and V is TRBV11-3; possibly TRBD1 or TRBD2 for D (5 bases each). In germline, CDR1 is SGHNT, CDR2 YENEEA. The length of the CDR3 is 13 residues. V dropped 8 bases and J dropped 7 bases, with 16 bases sitting between them. The CDR3 sequence is CASGRDGENTQYF. In DNA, the CDR3 is TGTGCCAGCGGCCGGGACGGCGAGAATACGCAGTATTTT.

The gene calls are TRBV4-1 and TRBJ2-2; D is undetermined. The V end was cut by 0 bases, the J end by 4 bases, with 6 bases between. The CDR3 sequence is 14 residues long. In germline, CDR1 is MGHRA, CDR2 YSYEKL. The CDR3 DNA sequence: TGCGCCAGCAGCCAAGAATACACCACCGGGGAGCTGTTTTTT. As protein: CASSQEYTTGELFF.

This clonotype came up a few times. V is TRBV7-8 and J is TRBJ1-2; D possibly corresponds to TRBD1 (6 bases). Between the trimmed V and J ends, which lost 5 bases and 4 bases, there was a span of 17 bases. Looked up from germline, CDR1 is SGHVS and CDR2 is FQNEAQ. The CDR3 contains 15 residues. The CDR3 loop is CASSPTGLRSYGYTF. The CDR3 nucleotides are TGTGCCAGCAGCCCAACAGGGCTACGCTCCTATGGCTACACCTTC.

This clonotype was seen a handful of times. The rearrangement uses TRBV12-3 or TRBV12-4 and TRBJ2-3; D is ambiguous. V was clipped by 0 bases and J by 4 bases, with 8 bases between them. The CDR3 consists of 14 residues. The CDR3 loop is CASSLARVADTQYF. The CDR3 DNA follows: TGTGCCAGCAGTTTAGCCCGAGTCGCAGATACGCAGTATTTT.

This clonotype was observed at least ten times. The chain couples TRBV29-1 to TRBJ2-5; no firm D call. V was clipped by 1 base and J by 2 bases, with 8 bases between them. CDR1 is SQVTM, CDR2 ANQGSEA, per germline. This CDR3 comprises 13 residues. The CDR3 DNA is TGCAGCGTTGAAGTTCCCAGACAAGAGACCCAGTACTTC. Translation gives CSVEVPRQETQYF.

The chain couples TRBV2 to TRBJ2-5, with TRBD1 matching 7 bases. With V trimmed by 6 bases and J by 2 bases, 3 bases remained unmatched. Germline V gene sequence: CDR1 SNHLY, CDR2 FYNNEI. The CDR3 extends over 13 amino acids. The CDR3 loop is CASSWDRQETQYF. The CDR3 DNA reads as TGTGCCAGCAGCTGGGACAGACAAGAGACCCAGTACTTC.

This clonotype was seen repeatedly, ten times or more. J is TRBJ1-1 and V is TRBV25-1; a weak D match, TRBD1 (5 bases). This CDR3 comprises 13 residues. V dropped 2 bases and J dropped 5 bases, with 9 bases sitting between them. Germline CDR1 MGHDK, CDR2 SYGVNS. CDR3 DNA: TGTGCCAGCAGTGAACAGGGAGGAACTGAAGCTTTCTTT. Protein: CASSEQGGTEAFF.

This clonotype appeared a few times. V usage is TRBV2 and J usage is TRBJ1-1, with unresolved D. The germline CDR1 and CDR2 sequences are SNHLY and FYNNEI. The CDR3 consists of 14 residues. Trimming shortened V by 4 bases and J by 1 base, and 10 bases separated the two germline ends. The chain's CDR3 is CASSGSSRNTEAFF. CDR3 sequence (DNA): TGTGCCAGCAGTGGTTCCAGCAGGAACACTGAAGCTTTCTTT.

This clonotype was picked up many times. The chain recombines TRBV5-1 with TRBJ1-3, with a possible D match to TRBD1 (5 bases). Trimming took 4 bases from V and 4 from J, leaving 12 bases between them. The germline gives CDR1 SGHRS, CDR2 YFSETQ. This CDR3 has 14 residues. The CDR3 bases are TGCGCCAGCAGCGACGGGACTTGGGGAAACACCATATATTTT. Translated: CASSDGTWGNTIYF.

This chain links TRBV29-1 with TRBJ2-1, with D perhaps assigned TRBD1 or TRBD2 (5 bases each). The CDR3 extends over 13 amino acids. The germline V gene encodes CDR1 SQVTM and CDR2 ANQGSEA. V was trimmed by 6 bases and J by 6 bases, leaving 15 bases between them. The CDR3 sequence is CSVRGLEINEQFF. CDR3 in DNA: TGCAGCGTGAGGGGTCTGGAGATCAATGAGCAGTTCTTC.

This clonotype was seen many times. The chain is built from TRBV18 and TRBJ2-7; 9 positions match TRBD1. Germline V gene data show CDR1 as KGHSH and CDR2 as LQKENI. V shed 0 bases and J 3 bases; nucleotides not matched to a gene: 6. The CDR3 length is 16 residues. CDR3 nucleotides: TGTGCCAGCTCACCACCGGGGACAGGGACATTCTACGAGCAGTACTTC. Translation gives CASSPPGTGTFYEQYF.

V usage is TRBV5-1 and J usage is TRBJ1-1; 8 bases map to TRBD1. The CDR3 covers 15 residues. The ends lost 4 bases at V and 1 base at J; junction bases unmatched: 6. Germline-derived CDR1 and CDR2 are SGHRS and YFSETQ. CDR3 DNA sequence: TGCGCCAGCAGCCGAAGGACAGGGACGAACACTGAAGCTTTCTTT. Its protein is CASSRRTGTNTEAFF.

This clonotype showed up just a few times. The chain is built from TRBV28 and TRBJ2-5, with D possibly TRBD2 on 7 matching bases. Trimming cost V 3 bases and J 3 bases, with 14 bases left between them. The germline V gene has CDR1 MDHEN and CDR2 SYDVKM. This CDR3 is 15 amino acids long. CDR3 residues: CASSFWTRGEETQYF. The CDR3 DNA reads as TGTGCCAGCAGTTTTTGGACTAGGGGGGAAGAGACCCAGTACTTC.

V gene TRBV11-2 combines with J gene TRBJ2-7; D unclear. CDR3 length equals 14 residues. V was trimmed by 6 bases and J by 0 bases, leaving 12 bases between them. In germline, CDR1 is SGHAT, CDR2 FQNNGV. CDR3 residues: CASSRGRNSYEQYF. Here the CDR3 DNA reads TGTGCCAGCAGTCGAGGACGGAACTCCTACGAGCAGTACTTC.